This TCR beta chain is from a study of OX40 agonist ivuxolimab in advanced cancers. Background on the whole study: Ivuxolimab was a fully human IgG2 agonistic monoclonal antibody targeting the costimulatory receptor OX40 (CD134). Intravenous ivuxolimab was administered to patients every 2 weeks at six dose levels: 0.01, 0.1, 0.3, 1.5, 3 and 10 mg/kg. Of the roughly 54 dose-escalation patients, hepatocellular carcinoma was present in some 19, melanoma in roughly 15, renal cell carcinoma in 9 and head and neck cancer in 9. In the dose-escalation cohort, 75% to 90% of patients were male, and the mean age was approximately 60 years with a range of roughly 20 to 79. Patients were allowed to have had prior anti-PD-1, anti-PD-L1 or anti-CTLA-4 therapy, and roughly 40% of the dose-escalation patients had previously received checkpoint inhibitors. Partial responses occurred in three dose-escalation patients, of whom one had hepatocellular carcinoma and two had cutaneous melanoma. The point of sequencing TCRbeta in the periphery was to test whether ivuxolimab changed TCR sequence diversity and drove clonal T-cell expansion. The monotherapy dose-escalation portion (N of about 52 patients) of the phase I ivuxolimab trial is reported in the paper.

To sequence the TCRbeta CDR3 region, genomic DNA was isolated from the sorted cells. The immunoSEQ Assay was used to sequence the TCRbeta CDR3 regions. Entries here come from immuneACCESS through TCRdb and include only in-frame sequences with V and J called. Some clones fail to appear in such tables; in the studies checked, an unresolved V gene covers under half of the shortfall, and the cause of the remainder is unknown. In this sample the table shows roughly 19,000 clones, 88% of which occur a single time. The leading ten clones occupy about 10% of the sample. In regard to this clone: This clone's antigen is unknown. There are no base qualities to consult, and no much larger clone falls within one base.

The junction carries 7 bases between V and J, which are trimmed by 0 bases and 8 bases respectively. Reading from cysteine to phenylalanine, the CDR3 counts 11 amino acids. Just the 33-base CDR3 DNA is kept, in frame starting at base 1. CDR1 and CDR2 are read off the germline V gene as SQVTM and ANQGSEA. Here is what the overall study found, with its caveats: The antigen specificity of the peripheral T cells that underwent clonal expansion was not determined. After ivuxolimab, expanded clones were on average more numerous among CD8+ T cells than among CD4+ T cells. Low levels of normalized T-cell clonal expansion were also seen in some patients who did not respond. In the 0.1-3.0 mg/kg groups, partial responders had among the lowest normalized peripheral clonal expansion, particularly in CD8+ T cells. Clonal expansion of both CD4+ and CD8+ blood T cells was observed from baseline to week 6 at doses 0.1 to 3.0 mg/kg.

The trial excluded patients who had a history of autoimmune disease or who were on systemic immunosuppression. In every dose cohort, peripheral blood was drawn for TCR sequencing at baseline, cycle 4 day 1, and cycle 7 day 1. Samples came from an open-label, multicenter, first-in-human phase I dose-escalation trial of ivuxolimab. The trial enrolled adults with locally advanced or metastatic head and neck squamous cell, hepatocellular, melanoma or renal cell carcinoma. Before TCR sequencing, CD4+ T cells and CD8+ T cells were sorted from peripheral blood as separate populations. The source is an adult with an advanced solid tumor such as melanoma, head and neck, liver or kidney cancer. The chain links TRBV29-1 with TRBJ1-1; the D gene is perhaps TRBD1, from 6 matching bases. Material: CD4+ or CD8+ T cells sorted from blood, obtained in a trial of the OX40 agonist ivuxolimab. The CDR3: CSVEDRGEAFF. The base sequence is TGCAGCGTTGAAGACAGGGGAGAAGCTTTCTTT.